This TCR beta chain was documented in a study of blood T cell repertoires in COVID-19. In this sample, this clone turned up a few times. The V end lost 4 bases, the J end lost 3 bases, and 7 bases lay between the germline ends. The CDR3 extends over 12 amino acids. Germline CDR1 and CDR2: SEHNR and FQNEAQ (reference sequence). Sequencing was performed with immunoSEQ multiplex PCR; in TCRdb, only in-frame clones are kept and a portion is missing. Of around 700,000 clones in the sample, 85% to 90% were seen once. The clonotype comes from a woman between 18 and 29 years old with acute or convalescent COVID-19. The rearrangement links TRBV7-9 to TRBJ2-7, with D possibly TRBD2 on 5 matching bases. The specimen was peripheral blood. CDR3 amino acids: CASSSGVYEQYF. DNA of the CDR3: TGTGCCAGCAGCTCCGGGGTCTACGAGCAGTACTTC.